Each of the 14 T cell receptor beta chains below was sequenced from the same sample in a study of T cells in Graves' hyperthyroidism and ophthalmopathy. Amplified regions were TCR beta CDR3 sequences from RNA transcripts. The HTBI set primed first-round TCR CDR3 RT-PCR. Each CDR3 protein gets one entry after TCRdb re-called the multiplex PCR reads with MiXCR. The data show 340,000 or so distinct CDR3 sequences, around a sixth seen once. The sequenced sample was blood. The receptors come from a man aged 30 to 45 with Graves' hyperthyroidism.

This clonotype has a count of ten or more. The chain is built from TRBV12-3 or TRBV12-4 and TRBJ2-7; D may be TRBD2 (5 bases). The CDR3 contains 13 residues. Trimming removed 3 bases at V and 7 bases at J, with 13 bases between. The CDR3 nucleotides are TGTGCCAGCAGTTTGTTGCTAAGAGGGGAGCAGTACTTC. Residues: CASSLLLRGEQYF.

This clonotype was counted ten times or more. This rearrangement joins TRBV27 to TRBJ2-7; 9 bases map to TRBD1. Germline CDR1 and CDR2: MNHEY and SMNVEV (reference sequence). Unmatched junction bases numbered 12, after V lost 5 bases and J lost 7 bases. The CDR3 covers 15 residues. CDR3 nucleotide sequence: TGTGCCAGCAGTCCACCGGGACAGGGTCCGGGGGAGCAGTACTTC. It encodes CASSPPGQGPGEQYF.

This clonotype was seen at least ten times. This chain joins TRBV11-2 and TRBJ2-3; maybe TRBD2 (5 bases). The CDR3 has 16 amino acids. Germline-derived CDR1 and CDR2 are SGHAT and FQNNGV. Trimming pared 7 bases from V and 10 bases from J, leaving 27 bases between. CDR3 residues: CASNPLTGRPPEAQYF. CDR3 coding DNA: TGTGCCAGCAACCCCCTGACGGGAAGGCCCCCGGAGGCGCAGTATTTT.

This clonotype was counted many times. The V call is TRBV20-1, the J call TRBJ2-1; D is unresolved. Trimming removed 6 bases at V and 0 bases at J, with 12 bases between. The CDR3 sequence is 14 residues long. Germline-derived CDR1 and CDR2 are DFQATT and SNEGSKA (reference sequence). DNA for the CDR3: TGCAGTGCCCGGCAAGCTACCTCCTACAATGAGCAGTTCTTC. This encodes CSARQATSYNEQFF.

The V and J genes are TRBV7-9 and TRBJ1-6; D not certain. Germline CDR1 SEHNR, CDR2 FQNEAQ (reference sequence). The ends were cut back, 4 bases at V and 8 bases at J, with 12 bases in the middle. The CDR3 runs to 14 residues. CDR3: CASSSVDGDSPLHF. CDR3 DNA: TGTGCCAGCAGCTCCGTCGATGGGGATTCACCCCTCCACTTT.

This clonotype occurred a few times. The genes are TRBV20-1 and TRBJ2-3; tentatively, D is TRBD2 (6 bases). The length of the CDR3 is 17 residues. V lost 5 bases, J lost 4 bases, and 25 bases lay in between. Per germline, CDR1 DFQATT and CDR2 SNEGSKA (reference sequence). The CDR3 loop is CSAGAEGTPDRPDTQYF. The DNA of the CDR3 is TGCAGTGCTGGGGCGGAGGGGACGCCTGATCGGCCAGATACGCAGTATTTT.

This clonotype came up a few times. The chain uses TRBV19 and TRBJ2-1, with 14 positions matching TRBD2. The CDR3 is made up of 16 amino acids. The ends lost 5 bases at V and 6 bases at J; junction bases unmatched: 6. Looked up from germline, CDR1 is LNHDA and CDR2 is SQIVND (reference sequence). As DNA, the CDR3 is TGTGCCAGTAGTCGTACCGGGACTAGCGGGAGCAATGAGCAGTTCTTC. Amino acids: CASSRTGTSGSNEQFF.

This clonotype was detected only a few times. V is TRBV20-1 and J is TRBJ2-1; D may be TRBD2 (6 bases). V shed 3 bases and J shed 2 bases, with 14 bases lying between them. This CDR3 has 15 amino acids. CDR1 and CDR2 from the germline V gene are DFQATT and SNEGSKA (reference sequence). The CDR3 here is CSASHRDSTYNEQFF. CDR3 sequence (DNA): TGCAGTGCTAGCCACCGGGACTCCACCTACAATGAGCAGTTCTTC.

Many counts were recorded for this clonotype. This chain's CDR3 is CATSRDQTGHEQYF. The CDR3 nucleotides read TGTGCCACCAGCAGAGATCAGACCGGGCACGAGCAGTACTTC. J is TRBJ2-7 and V is TRBV15; D unresolved. Germline V lookup: CDR1 LNHNV, CDR2 YYDKDF (reference sequence). V was shortened by 0 bases and J by 5 bases, with 11 bases between the two germline ends. The CDR3 sequence is 14 residues long.

This clonotype was observed many times. The chain has TRBV3-1 and TRBJ2-5; D is ambiguous. Trimming cost V 1 base and J 4 bases, with 13 bases left between them. Germline V CDR1 and CDR2: LGHDT, YNNKEL (reference sequence). The CDR3 has 15 amino acids. The CDR3 protein is CASSQVMASGETQYF. The CDR3 DNA reads as TGTGCCAGCAGCCAAGTGATGGCGTCCGGAGAGACCCAGTACTTC.

Of note for this clonotype: This may come from a read error, since a much larger clone is one base off. The chain carries TRBV29-1 and TRBJ2-3, with a possible D match to TRBD1 (6 bases). The closer fit of TRBJ1-5 to the DNA end suggests the J call may be wrong. The CDR3 length is 13 residues. The germline gives CDR1 SQVTM, CDR2 ANQGSEA. The CDR3 is CSTMTGSTDTQHF. DNA of the CDR3: TGCAGCACTATGACAGGTAGCACAGATACGCAGCATTTT.

This clonotype was found many times. The J gene is TRBJ1-2, the V gene TRBV7-2, with TRBD1 as a possible D gene (5 bases). V was shortened by 9 bases and J by 0 bases, with 14 bases between the two germline ends. This CDR3 is built from 14 residues. Germline CDR1 reads SGHTA; CDR2 reads FQGNSA. CDR3 sequence: CARIGTGANYGYTF. The CDR3 DNA reads as TGTGCCAGAATAGGGACCGGAGCTAACTATGGCTACACCTTC.

This clonotype was observed a few times. The rearrangement joins TRBV9 to TRBJ1-1; D unclear. Germline V gene data show CDR1 as SGDLS and CDR2 as YYNGEE. The CDR3 length is 13 residues. V was pared by 3 bases and J by 4 bases, with 10 bases between. The CDR3 DNA sequence: TGTGCCAGCAGCGAAAACATGGGCACTGAAGCTTTCTTT. Protein product: CASSENMGTEAFF.

This clonotype was seen ten or more times. CDR3 sequence: CASSPLTGRGTQYF. The CDR3, as DNA: TGCGCCAGCAGTCCGTTGACAGGGCGGGGGACCCAGTACTTC. This rearrangement joins TRBV4-1 to TRBJ2-5, with D perhaps matching TRBD1 (7 bases). Germline assignment: CDR1 MGHRA and CDR2 YSYEKL. The CDR3 totals 14 residues. The V gene lost 6 bases and the J gene lost 7 bases, with 18 bases spanning the gap.